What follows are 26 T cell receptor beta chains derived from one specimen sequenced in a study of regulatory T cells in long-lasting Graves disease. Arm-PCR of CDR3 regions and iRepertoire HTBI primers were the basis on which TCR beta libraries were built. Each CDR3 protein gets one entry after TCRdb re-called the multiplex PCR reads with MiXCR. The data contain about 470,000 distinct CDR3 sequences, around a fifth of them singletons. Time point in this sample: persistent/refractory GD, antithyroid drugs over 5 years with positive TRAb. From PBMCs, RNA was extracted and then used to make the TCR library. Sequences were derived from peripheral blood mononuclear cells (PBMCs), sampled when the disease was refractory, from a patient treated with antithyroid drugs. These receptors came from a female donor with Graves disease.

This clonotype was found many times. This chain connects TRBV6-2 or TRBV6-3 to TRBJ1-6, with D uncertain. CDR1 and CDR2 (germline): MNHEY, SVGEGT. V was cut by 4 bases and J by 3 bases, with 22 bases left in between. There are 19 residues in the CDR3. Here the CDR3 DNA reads TGTGCCAGCAGTTCCAAGTCTAGGGCCGGGTTATACTATAATTCACCCCTCCACTTT. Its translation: CASSSKSRAGLYYNSPLHF.

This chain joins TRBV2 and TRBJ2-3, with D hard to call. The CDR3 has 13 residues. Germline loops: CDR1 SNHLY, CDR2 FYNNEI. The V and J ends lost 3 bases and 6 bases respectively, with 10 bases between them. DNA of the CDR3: TGTGCCAGCAGTGAGGGTGAGATGGATACGCAGTATTTT. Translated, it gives CASSEGEMDTQYF.

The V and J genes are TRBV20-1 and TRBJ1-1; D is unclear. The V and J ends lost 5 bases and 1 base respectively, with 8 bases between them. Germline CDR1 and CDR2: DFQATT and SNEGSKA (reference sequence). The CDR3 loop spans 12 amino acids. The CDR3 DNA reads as TGCAGTGCTCTAACAGAGAACACTGAAGCTTTCTTT. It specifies CSALTENTEAFF.

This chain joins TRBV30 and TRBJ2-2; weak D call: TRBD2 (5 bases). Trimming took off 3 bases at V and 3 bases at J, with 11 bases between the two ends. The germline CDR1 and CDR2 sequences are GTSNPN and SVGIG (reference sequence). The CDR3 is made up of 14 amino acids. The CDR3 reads CAWSRGPDTGELFF. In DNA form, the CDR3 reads TGTGCCTGGAGCCGAGGGCCGGACACCGGGGAGCTGTTTTTT.

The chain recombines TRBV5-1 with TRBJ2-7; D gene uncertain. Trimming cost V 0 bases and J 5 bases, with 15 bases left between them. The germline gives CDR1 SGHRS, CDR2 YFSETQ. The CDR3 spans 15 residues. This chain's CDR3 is CASSLVGGSVDEQYF. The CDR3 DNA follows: TGCGCCAGCAGCTTGGTAGGTGGCAGTGTGGACGAGCAGTACTTC.

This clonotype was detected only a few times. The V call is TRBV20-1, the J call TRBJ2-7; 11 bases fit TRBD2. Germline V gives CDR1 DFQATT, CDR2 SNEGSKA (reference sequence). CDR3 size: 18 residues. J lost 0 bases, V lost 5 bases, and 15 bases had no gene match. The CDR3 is CSAPYGTSGLRSSYEQYF. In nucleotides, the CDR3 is TGCAGTGCTCCCTACGGGACTAGCGGCCTCCGGAGCTCCTACGAGCAGTACTTC.

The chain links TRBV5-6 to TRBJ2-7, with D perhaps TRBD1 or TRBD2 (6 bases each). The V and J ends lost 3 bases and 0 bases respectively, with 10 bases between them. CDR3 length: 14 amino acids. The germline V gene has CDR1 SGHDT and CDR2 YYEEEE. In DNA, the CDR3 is TGTGCCAGCAGCTGGGGGGACACCTCCTACGAGCAGTACTTC. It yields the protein CASSWGDTSYEQYF.

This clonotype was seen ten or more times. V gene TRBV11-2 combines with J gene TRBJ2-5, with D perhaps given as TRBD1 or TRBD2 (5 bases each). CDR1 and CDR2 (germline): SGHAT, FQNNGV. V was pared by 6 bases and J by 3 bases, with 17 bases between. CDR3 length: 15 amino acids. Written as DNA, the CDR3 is TGTGCCAGCAGGCCCCCGGGGCTCAGAAAAGAGACCCAGTACTTC. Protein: CASRPPGLRKETQYF.

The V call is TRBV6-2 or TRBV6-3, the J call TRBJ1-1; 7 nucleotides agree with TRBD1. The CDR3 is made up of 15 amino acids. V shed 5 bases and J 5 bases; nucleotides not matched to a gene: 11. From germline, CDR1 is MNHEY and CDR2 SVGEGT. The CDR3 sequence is CASSPTGEGGTEAFF. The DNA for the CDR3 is TGTGCCAGCAGTCCTACAGGGGAAGGGGGTACTGAAGCTTTCTTT.

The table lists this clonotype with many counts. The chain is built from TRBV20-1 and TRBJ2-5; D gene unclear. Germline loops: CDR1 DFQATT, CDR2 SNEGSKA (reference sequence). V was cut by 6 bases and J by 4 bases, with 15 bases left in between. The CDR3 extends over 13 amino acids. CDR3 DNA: TGCAGTGCATCGGGCCTCAAGGGAGAGACCCAGTACTTC. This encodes CSASGLKGETQYF.

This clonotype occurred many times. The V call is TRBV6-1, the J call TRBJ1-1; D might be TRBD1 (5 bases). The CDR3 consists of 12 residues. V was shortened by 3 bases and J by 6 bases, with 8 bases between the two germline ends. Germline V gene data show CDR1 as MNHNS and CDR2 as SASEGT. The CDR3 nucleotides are TGTGCCAGCAGTGACGGCAGGGCTGAAGCTTTCTTT. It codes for CASSDGRAEAFF.

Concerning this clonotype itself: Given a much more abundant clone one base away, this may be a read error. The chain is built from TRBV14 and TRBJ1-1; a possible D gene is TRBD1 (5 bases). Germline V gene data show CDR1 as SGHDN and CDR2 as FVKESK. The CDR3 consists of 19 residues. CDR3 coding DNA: TGTGCCAGCAGCCAAGATCGCGGAGGGGCTCGAGGTCGAGAGACTGGAGCTTTCTTT. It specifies CASSQDRGGARGRETGAFF.

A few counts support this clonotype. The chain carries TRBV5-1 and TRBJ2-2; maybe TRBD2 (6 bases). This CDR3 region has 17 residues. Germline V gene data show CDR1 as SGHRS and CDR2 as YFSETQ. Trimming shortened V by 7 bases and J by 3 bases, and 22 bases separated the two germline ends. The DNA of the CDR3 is TGCGCCAGCGGAATCTCGCCGCGGGGATTTTACACCGGGGAGCTGTTTTTT. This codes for CASGISPRGFYTGELFF.

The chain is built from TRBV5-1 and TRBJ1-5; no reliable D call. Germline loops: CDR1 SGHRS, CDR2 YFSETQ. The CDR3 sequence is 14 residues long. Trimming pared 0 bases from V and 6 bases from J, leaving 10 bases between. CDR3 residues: CASSLALGGQPQHF. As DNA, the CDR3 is TGCGCCAGCAGCTTGGCCCTGGGCGGTCAGCCCCAGCATTTT.

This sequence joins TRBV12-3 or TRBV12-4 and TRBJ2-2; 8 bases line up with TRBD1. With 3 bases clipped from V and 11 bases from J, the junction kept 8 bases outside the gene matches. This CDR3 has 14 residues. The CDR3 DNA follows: TGTGCCAGCAGTTTCCGAAGAGACAGGGGTGAGCTGTTTTTT. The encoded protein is CASSFRRDRGELFF.

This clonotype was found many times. CDR3 sequence (DNA): TGTGCCAGCAGCCCGGGACTAGCGACCTACGAGCAGTACTTC. Its protein is CASSPGLATYEQYF. J is TRBJ2-7 and V is TRBV28; 10 bases agree with TRBD2. Germline assignment: CDR1 MDHEN and CDR2 SYDVKM. With V trimmed by 6 bases and J by 2 bases, 4 bases remained unmatched. This CDR3 contains 14 residues.

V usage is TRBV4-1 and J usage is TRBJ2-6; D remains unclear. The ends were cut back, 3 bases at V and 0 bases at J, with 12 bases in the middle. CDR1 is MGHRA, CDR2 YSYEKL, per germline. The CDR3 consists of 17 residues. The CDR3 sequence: CASSQGQARSGANVLTF. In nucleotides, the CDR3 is TGCGCCAGCAGCCAGGGCCAGGCCCGCTCTGGGGCCAACGTCCTGACTTTC.

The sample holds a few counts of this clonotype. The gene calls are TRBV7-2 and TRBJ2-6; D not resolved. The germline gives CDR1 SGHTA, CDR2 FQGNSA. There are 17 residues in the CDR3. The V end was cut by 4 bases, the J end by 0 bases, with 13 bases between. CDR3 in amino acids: CASSSSMSFSGANVLTF. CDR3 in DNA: TGTGCCAGCAGCTCATCGATGTCTTTCTCTGGGGCCAACGTCCTGACTTTC.

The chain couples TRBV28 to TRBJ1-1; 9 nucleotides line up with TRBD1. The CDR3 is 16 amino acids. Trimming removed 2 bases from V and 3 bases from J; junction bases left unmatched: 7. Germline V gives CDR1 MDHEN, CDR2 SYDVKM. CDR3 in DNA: TGTGCCAGCAGTTTAGGCCGGGACAGGGTACACACTGAAGCTTTCTTT. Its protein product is CASSLGRDRVHTEAFF.

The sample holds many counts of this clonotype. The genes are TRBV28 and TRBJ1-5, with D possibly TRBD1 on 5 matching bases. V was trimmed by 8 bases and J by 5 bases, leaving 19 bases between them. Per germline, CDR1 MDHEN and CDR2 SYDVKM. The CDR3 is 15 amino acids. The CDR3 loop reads CASRAGTEGYQPQHF. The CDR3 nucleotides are TGTGCCAGCCGGGCCGGGACCGAAGGGTATCAGCCCCAGCATTTT.

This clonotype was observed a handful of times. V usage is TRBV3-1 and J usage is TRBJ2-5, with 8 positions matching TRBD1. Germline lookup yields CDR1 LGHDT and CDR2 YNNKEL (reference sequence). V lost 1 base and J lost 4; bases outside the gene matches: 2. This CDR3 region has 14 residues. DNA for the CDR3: TGTGCCAGCAGCCAAGGTACAGGGGGAGAGACCCAGTACTTC. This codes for CASSQGTGGETQYF.

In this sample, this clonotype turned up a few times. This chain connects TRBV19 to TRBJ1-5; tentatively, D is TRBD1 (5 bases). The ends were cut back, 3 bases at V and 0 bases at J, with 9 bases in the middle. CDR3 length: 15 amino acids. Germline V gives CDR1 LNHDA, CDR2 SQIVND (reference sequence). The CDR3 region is CASSMGLYSNQPQHF. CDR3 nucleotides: TGTGCCAGTAGTATGGGACTTTATAGCAATCAGCCCCAGCATTTT.

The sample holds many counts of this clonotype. Here the CDR3 reads CASSYSGTKETQYF. The CDR3 DNA reads as TGTGCCAGCAGTTACTCCGGGACAAAAGAGACCCAGTACTTC. This rearrangement joins TRBV6-5 to TRBJ2-5; TRBD1 might be the D (6 bases). The germline V gene has CDR1 MNHEY and CDR2 SVGAGI. V lost 0 bases and J 3 bases, leaving 8 bases between the germline ends. The CDR3 contains 14 residues.

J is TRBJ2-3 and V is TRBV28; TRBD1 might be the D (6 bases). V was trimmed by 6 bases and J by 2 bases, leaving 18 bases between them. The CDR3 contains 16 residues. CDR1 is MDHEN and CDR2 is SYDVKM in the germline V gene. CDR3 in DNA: TGTGCCAGCAGCTATCTTACAGGGAGATTCACAGATACGCAGTATTTT. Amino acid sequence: CASSYLTGRFTDTQYF.

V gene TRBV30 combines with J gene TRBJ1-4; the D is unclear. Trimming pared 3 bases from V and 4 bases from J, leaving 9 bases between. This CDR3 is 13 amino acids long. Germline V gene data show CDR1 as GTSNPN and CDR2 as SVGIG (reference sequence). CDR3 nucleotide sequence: TGTGCCTGGAGGGGTCGGGGTAATGAAAAACTGTTTTTT. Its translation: CAWRGRGNEKLFF.

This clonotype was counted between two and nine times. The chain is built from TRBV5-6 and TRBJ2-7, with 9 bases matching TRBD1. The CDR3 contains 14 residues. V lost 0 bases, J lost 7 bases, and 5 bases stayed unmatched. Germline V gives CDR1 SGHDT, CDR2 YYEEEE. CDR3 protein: CASSLAQGAEEQYF. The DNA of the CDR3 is TGTGCCAGCAGCTTGGCACAGGGGGCTGAAGAGCAGTACTTC.